This section outlines one T cell receptor beta chain sequence together with its context. The sample comes from a study of blood T cell repertoires in COVID-19. The overall study: Acute and convalescent COVID-19 samples came from the United States, Italy and Spain. T cells, B-cell-depleted T cells, or PBMCs supplied cDNA or gDNA.

V was clipped by 5 bases and J by 4 bases; unmatched bases: 4. The germline V gene encodes CDR1 SGHTA and CDR2 FQGTGA. The CDR3 loop spans 14 amino acids. Per the authors' pipeline: Quantification of nucleated cells was approximated via reference gene primer amplification. Measured with immunoSEQ multiplex PCR; TCRdb has only the in-frame clones, and not every one. V and J calls and clone size are given by that table; D and trimming were obtained from the DNA. Of around 26,000 clones detected, over 90% appear once; the ten largest clones hold 2.1%. Sequences were obtained from peripheral blood. The J gene is TRBJ1-1, the V gene TRBV7-3; 10 bases line up with TRBD1. The sequence came from a human donor in a cohort sampled during active COVID-19. This CDR3 is CASSPGTGATEAFF. The CDR3 DNA follows: TGTGCCAGCAGCCCCGGGACAGGGGCCACTGAAGCTTTCTTT.